This entry describes one T cell receptor (beta chain). The data derive from a study of CD8 T cells in Susac syndrome. The RNA, about 0.45 to 1 ug, was put through reverse transcription using random hexamers. Each CDR3 protein gets one entry after TCRdb re-called the immunoSEQ multiplex PCR reads with MiXCR. The sample shows more than 100,000 distinct CDR3 sequences, 96% of them seen only once. Germline loops: CDR1 MNHEY, CDR2 SVGEGT. V was pared by 6 bases and J by 5 bases, with 7 bases between. The CDR3 loop spans 11 amino acids. V usage is TRBV6-2 or TRBV6-3 and J usage is TRBJ2-5; D gene unclear. The sequenced material came from CD4+ T cells from PBMCs. This TCR was sampled from a human donor with Susac syndrome. CDR3 in DNA: TGTGCCAGCAGAACTCGGGAGACCCAGTACTTC. Encoded protein: CASRTRETQYF.